A single sample is the source of the 23 T cell receptor beta chains below, sequenced in a study of blood T cell repertoires in COVID-19. Here immunoSEQ multiplex PCR was the method, and the copy in TCRdb shows in-frame clones only, minus some. This sample has under 300,000 clones; 75% to 95% occur once, and the top ten carry 1.5% to 2%. The sample taken for sequencing was PBMCs or T cells enriched from blood (not recorded which). These receptors came from a woman aged 18-29 years who had recovered from COVID-19.

The rearrangement links TRBV12-5 to TRBJ2-7; D unresolved. The V end was cut by 1 base, the J end by 2 bases, with 12 bases between. CDR1 and CDR2 from the germline V gene are LGHNT and FRNRAP. CDR3 size: 15 residues. The CDR3 sequence is CASGLAMRIAYEQYF. CDR3 DNA sequence: TGTGCTAGTGGTTTGGCCATGAGGATCGCCTACGAGCAGTACTTC.

The V and J genes are TRBV7-9 and TRBJ2-3; TRBD1 agrees at 7 bases. With 5 bases clipped from V and 0 bases from J, the junction kept 5 bases outside the gene matches. CDR1 SEHNR and CDR2 FQNEAQ come from the germline V gene (reference sequence). The CDR3 is 15 amino acids. The CDR3 DNA reads TGTGCCAGCAGCCCTAACAGGGGTAGCACAGATACGCAGTATTTT. It yields the protein CASSPNRGSTDTQYF.

The chain combines TRBV7-8 with TRBJ2-1; D may be TRBD2 (6 bases). Deletions cut 5 bases from V and 3 bases from J, with 14 bases between. Germline CDR1 SGHVS, CDR2 FQNEAQ. This CDR3 contains 15 residues. The CDR3 protein is CASSPGLLIYNEQFF. Written as DNA, the CDR3 is TGTGCCAGCAGCCCGGGACTTCTAATCTACAATGAGCAGTTCTTC.

The J gene is TRBJ2-1, the V gene TRBV5-5; 8 bases are shared with TRBD1. Germline trimming cut 5 bases from V and 7 bases from J; bases unmatched to any gene: 11. Germline V CDR1 and CDR2: SGHKS, YYEKEE (reference sequence). CDR3 length equals 15 residues. The CDR3 loop is CASRPRTGRANEQFF. In DNA form, the CDR3 reads TGTGCCAGCAGACCCAGGACAGGGAGAGCGAATGAGCAGTTCTTC. The entire variable domain, with the rest obtained from reference TRBV5-5 and TRBJ2-1, is as follows: DAGVTQSPTHLIKTRGQQVTLRCSPISGHKSVSWYQQVLGQGPQFIFQYYEKEERGRGNFPDRFSARQFPNYSSELNVNALLLGDSALYLCASRPRTGRANEQFFGPGTRLTVL.

The rearrangement links TRBV10-3 to TRBJ2-1; 14 bases line up with TRBD2. Trimming at V came to 6 bases and at J to 10 bases, leaving 8 bases not matched to a gene. Germline V CDR1 and CDR2: ENHRY, SYGVKD. There are 15 residues in the CDR3. CDR3 protein: CAIREGLAGAGEQFF. CDR3 nucleotides: TGTGCCATCAGGGAGGGACTAGCGGGAGCGGGGGAGCAGTTCTTC.

This chain connects TRBV12-5 to TRBJ1-5; the match to TRBD1 covers 7 bases. Germline loops: CDR1 LGHNT, CDR2 FRNRAP. The CDR3 sequence is 16 residues long. V shed 4 bases and J 4 bases; nucleotides not matched to a gene: 10. CDR3 bases: TGTGCTAGTGGTTCAAACCACAGGGGAAGGAATCAGCCCCAGCATTTT. It encodes CASGSNHRGRNQPQHF.

The V gene is TRBV5-4, the J gene TRBJ1-1; a weak D match, TRBD1 (5 bases). The CDR3 extends over 14 amino acids. V was cut by 7 bases and J by 2 bases, with 15 bases left in between. Germline loops: CDR1 SGHNT, CDR2 YYREEE (reference sequence). CDR3 DNA sequence: TGTGCCAGCGGCCGACAGTCCAAAAACACTGAAGCTTTCTTT. Protein: CASGRQSKNTEAFF.

This clone appeared a single time. V usage is TRBV3-1 (or the pseudogene TRBV3-2) and J usage is TRBJ1-6, with D unresolved. Germline values: CDR1 LGHDT, CDR2 YNNKEL (reference sequence). This CDR3 contains 12 residues. Between the trimmed V and J ends, which lost 4 bases and 7 bases, there was a span of 5 bases. The CDR3 sequence: CASSRQNSPLHF. The CDR3 nucleotides read TGTGCCAGCAGCCGCCAGAATTCACCCCTCCACTTT.

The V gene is TRBV11-2, the J gene TRBJ2-4; D unresolved. There are 13 residues in the CDR3. Trimming took off 4 bases at V and 5 bases at J, with 9 bases between the two ends. The germline V gene has CDR1 SGHAT and CDR2 FQNNGV. The CDR3 sequence: CASSSLQQNIQYF. The CDR3 DNA sequence: TGTGCCAGCAGCTCACTCCAACAAAACATTCAGTACTTC.

This rearrangement joins TRBV15 to TRBJ2-6, with 7 positions matching TRBD2. The V and J ends lost 3 bases and 0 bases, in that order; junction bases with no gene match: 2. Germline CDR1 is LNHNV and CDR2 is YYDKDF (reference sequence). CDR3 size: 16 residues. The CDR3 DNA reads as TGTGCCACCAGCAGGGGGGGGAGCTCTGGGGCCAACGTCCTGACTTTC. This sequence encodes CATSRGGSSGANVLTF.

This chain links TRBV6-5 with TRBJ1-5; 7 bases agree with TRBD1. V was pared by 6 bases and J by 7 bases, with 9 bases of the junction left unmatched. Looked up from germline, CDR1 is MNHEY and CDR2 is SVGAGI. There are 14 residues in the CDR3. The CDR3 region has the DNA TGTGCCAGCAGCAGACGACAGGGAACACAGCCCCAGCATTTT. Protein sequence: CASSRRQGTQPQHF.

Written as DNA, the CDR3 is TGCGCCAGCAGTGACCGGGGTCGGGGGACCCAGTACTTC. Its translation: CASSDRGRGTQYF. The chain recombines TRBV10-1 with TRBJ2-5, with a weak D call TRBD2 (5 bases). Germline CDR1 and CDR2: WNHNN and SYGVQD (reference sequence). V gave up 3 bases and J gave up 7 bases, with 12 bases separating them. The CDR3 totals 13 residues.

V is TRBV11-1 and J is TRBJ2-7, with D perhaps matching TRBD2 (5 bases). Germline V gene data show CDR1 as SGHAT and CDR2 as FQDESV (reference sequence). CDR3 size: 15 residues. V gave up 1 base and J gave up 1 base, with 11 bases separating them. CDR3 DNA sequence: TGTGCCAGCAGCTTAGATCCGGGAACTTCCTACGAGCAGTACTTC. Amino acids: CASSLDPGTSYEQYF.

The gene calls are TRBV5-4 and TRBJ1-2, with a weak D call TRBD1 (5 bases). The CDR3 is 15 residues long. V was trimmed by 1 base and J by 9 bases, leaving 19 bases between them. Germline V lookup: CDR1 SGHNT, CDR2 YYREEE (reference sequence). The CDR3 loop is CASSLYQGDHKSYTF. The CDR3 region has the DNA TGTGCCAGCAGCTTGTATCAGGGTGACCATAAGAGCTACACCTTC.

The rearrangement links TRBV7-9 to TRBJ1-2, with 12 bases lining up with TRBD1. The CDR3 loop spans 15 amino acids. CDR1 is SEHNR, CDR2 FQNEAQ, per germline (reference sequence). With V trimmed by 5 bases and J by 6 bases, 7 bases remained unmatched. Here the CDR3 DNA reads TGTGCCAGCAGCCCGGGGGACAGGGGGCTCGATGGCTACACCTTC. Its translation is CASSPGDRGLDGYTF.

The chain is built from TRBV3-1 (or the pseudogene TRBV3-2) and TRBJ2-1, with TRBD2 matching over 10 bases. The CDR3 sequence is 15 residues long. Trimming at V came to 1 base and at J to 7 bases, leaving 4 bases not matched to a gene. CDR1 is LGHDT, CDR2 YNNKEL, per germline (reference sequence). Written as DNA, the CDR3 is TGTGCCAGCAGCCAAGCCACTAGCGGGGATAATGAGCAGTTCTTC. Its protein is CASSQATSGDNEQFF.

The rearrangement uses TRBV2 and TRBJ1-2; D is possibly TRBD1 (5 bases). Germline V lookup: CDR1 SNHLY, CDR2 FYNNEI. This CDR3 spans 12 amino acids. V was cut by 7 bases and J by 5 bases, with 11 bases left in between. The CDR3, as DNA: TGTGCCAGCATTGGACAAACATATGGCTACACCTTC. It is translated as CASIGQTYGYTF.

The chain links TRBV10-2 to TRBJ2-2, with D unclear. V was shortened by 5 bases and J by 0 bases, with 13 bases between the two germline ends. This CDR3 comprises 16 residues. Germline values: CDR1 WSHSY, CDR2 SAAADI. This CDR3 is CASSRSRPPNTGELFF. In DNA, the CDR3 is TGCGCCAGCAGTCGCAGTCGCCCCCCGAACACCGGGGAGCTGTTTTTT.

This chain links TRBV5-1 with TRBJ2-6; TRBD2 matches at 7 bases. Germline V lookup: CDR1 SGHRS, CDR2 YFSETQ. The CDR3 has 18 amino acids. J lost 0 bases, V lost 5 bases, and 11 bases had no gene match. CDR3 sequence: CASSRIGGSTSGANVLTF. Here the CDR3 DNA reads TGCGCCAGCAGTCGTATTGGCGGGAGTACCTCTGGGGCCAACGTCCTGACTTTC.

The chain carries TRBV20-1 and TRBJ1-1; unclear D gene. V lost 7 bases to trimming and J lost 2 bases, with 8 bases between them. In germline, CDR1 is DFQATT, CDR2 SNEGSKA (reference sequence). CDR3 length: 11 residues. This chain's CDR3 is CSVHANTEAFF. DNA of the CDR3: TGCAGTGTACACGCTAACACTGAAGCTTTCTTT.

The chain recombines TRBV10-3 with TRBJ2-5; no reliable D call. Trimming removed 4 bases from V and 4 bases from J, with 7 bases in between. CDR1 is ENHRY and CDR2 is SYGVKD in the germline V gene. The CDR3 has 12 residues. The DNA of the CDR3 is TGTGCCATCAGTGCCTCCGGAGAGACCCAGTACTTC. Translating gives CAISASGETQYF.

The chain recombines TRBV9 with TRBJ1-1, with TRBD1 matching 7 bases. The CDR3 covers 13 residues. The V and J ends lost 5 bases and 3 bases, in that order; junction bases with no gene match: 4. Germline V gene sequence: CDR1 SGDLS, CDR2 YYNGEE. In DNA, the CDR3 is TGTGCCAGCAGTACAGACAGGGACACTGAAGCTTTCTTT. The encoded protein is CASSTDRDTEAFF.

The chain employs TRBV19 and TRBJ1-5, with TRBD1 identical over 8 bases. V lost 0 bases to trimming and J lost 6 bases; unmatched junction nucleotides: 10. The CDR3 is 17 residues long. Germline V CDR1 and CDR2: LNHDA, SQIVND (reference sequence). The CDR3 loop is CASSIEGQGAPSQPQHF. In DNA, the CDR3 is TGTGCCAGTAGTATAGAAGGGCAGGGGGCGCCGAGTCAGCCCCAGCATTTT.